This T cell receptor (beta chain) emerged from a study of PD-1 blockade in classical Hodgkin lymphoma. Study context: With a 2-week interval, patients received intravenous nivolumab at 3 mg/kg. Broader study findings: Although disease activity or prior therapy may be involved, causes of the repertoire differences remain undefined. Patients with a complete response exhibited baseline diversity comparable to newly diagnosed patients.

Sequenced by immunoSEQ multiplex PCR; TCRdb stores in-frame clones only, minus some. The sample lists 90,000 to 110,000 clones, approximately 89% occurring once. Germline CDR1 is SGHRS and CDR2 is YFSETQ. V trimming: 7 bases; J trimming: 6 bases; junction bases outside the gene matches: 12. The CDR3 length is 15 residues. As for time point: cycle 4 day 1 (C4D1), after more than five weeks of nivolumab. No patient escaped relapse after autologous stem cell transplantation, and brentuximab vedotin exposure varied. On this clone: What it recognizes is unknown.

The origin of this receptor is a human donor with classical Hodgkin lymphoma. The chain combines TRBV5-1 with TRBJ2-2; 7 bases agree with TRBD1. The input for sequencing was peripheral blood mononuclear cells (PBMCs), taken before the fourth cycle of nivolumab. CDR3 sequence (DNA): TGCGCCAGCGGAGAGGGGGCGCTTCTCCCCGGGGAGCTGTTTTTT. Amino acids: CASGEGALLPGELFF.